This T cell receptor (beta chain) comes out of a study of cytomegalovirus exposure and HLA in healthy donors. Background on the study: In an earlier analysis, around 120 million unique TCR beta sequences were found from 150 million to 200 million T cells. The Caucasian-associated ancestry cluster contained 81% of the roughly 400 genotyped donors.

Whole-study results and caveats: In vitro confirmation showed a few CMV-associated chains to be CMV antigen specific. Excluded: some indistinguishable V segments such as TRBV6-2 and TRBV6-3.

13 Jbeta primers and 60 Vbeta primers were used for the PCR. Sequencing used immunoSEQ multiplex PCR; TCRdb keeps in-frame clones, though not all of them. The sample has approximately 180,000 clones, 70% to 80% seen once. About this clone: Its specificity is unknown.

V shed 8 bases and J 4 bases; nucleotides not matched to a gene: 4. The CDR3 runs 16 residues. The germline gives CDR1 MNHEY, CDR2 SMNVEV (reference sequence). This receptor was identified in a woman between 55 and 75 years old in good health and CMV-seropositive. The sample comprised PBMCs. The chain joins TRBV27 to TRBJ2-2; 16 bases are a match to TRBD2. CDR3 loop: CASGTSGGAITGELFF. DNA for the CDR3: TGTGCCAGCGGGACTAGCGGGGGGGCGATCACCGGGGAGCTGTTTTTT.